This TCR beta chain comes out of a study of T cell responses to AZD1222 COVID-19 vaccine. General study points: It was only after the peak T cell response that any repertoires were sampled. Donors, mostly white British, included more females; clonal diversity was possibly underestimated. Breadth and depth of Spike-specific TCRs rose after two AZD1222 doses. The span of vaccine-associated CD4 TCRs extended across spike, with dominance at 160-218 and 743-854.

TCRdb keeps only in-frame clones here, not all; method: immunoSEQ multiplex PCR. The repertoire holds around 130,000 clones, with around 90% as singletons. About this clone: As yet, its antigen is unknown.

Sequenced material: peripheral blood, taken 28 days after the second AZD1222 dose. The sequence was collected from an adult who received the AZD1222 COVID-19 vaccine.

CDR3 DNA sequence: TGTGCCAGCAGTGAAGCCCCGGGAGGGGGCAACAGTCAGCCCCAGCATTTT. Its protein product is CASSEAPGGGNSQPQHF. This chain joins TRBV6-1 and TRBJ1-5; 7 nucleotides agree with TRBD1. CDR1 and CDR2 from the germline V gene are MNHNS and SASEGT. V gave up 0 bases and J gave up 6 bases; unmatched junction bases: 11. CDR3 size: 17 residues.